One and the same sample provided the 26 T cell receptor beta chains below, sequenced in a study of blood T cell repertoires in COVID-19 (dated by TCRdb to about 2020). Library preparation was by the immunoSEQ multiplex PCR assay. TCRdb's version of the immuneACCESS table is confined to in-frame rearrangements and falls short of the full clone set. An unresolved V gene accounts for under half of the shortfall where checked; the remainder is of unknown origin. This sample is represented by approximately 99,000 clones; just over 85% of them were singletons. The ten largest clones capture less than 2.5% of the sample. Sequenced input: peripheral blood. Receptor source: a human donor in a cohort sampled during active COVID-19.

The chain's CDR3 is CASSLGGGRVNEKLFF. CDR3 DNA: TGTGCCAGCAGCCTGGGAGGAGGCCGGGTTAATGAAAAACTGTTTTTT. The V call is TRBV7-9, the J call TRBJ1-4; D uncertain. CDR3 length: 16 amino acids. Per the germline V gene, CDR1 is SEHNR and CDR2 is FQNEAQ (reference sequence). V gave up 5 bases and J gave up 4 bases, with 17 bases separating them.

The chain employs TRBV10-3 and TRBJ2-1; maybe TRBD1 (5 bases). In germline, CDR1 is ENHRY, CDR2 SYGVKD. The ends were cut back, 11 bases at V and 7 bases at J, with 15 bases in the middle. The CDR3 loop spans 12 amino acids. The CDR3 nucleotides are TGTGCCGCCCAGGGCGGATGGAATGAGCAGTTCTTC. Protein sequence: CAAQGGWNEQFF.

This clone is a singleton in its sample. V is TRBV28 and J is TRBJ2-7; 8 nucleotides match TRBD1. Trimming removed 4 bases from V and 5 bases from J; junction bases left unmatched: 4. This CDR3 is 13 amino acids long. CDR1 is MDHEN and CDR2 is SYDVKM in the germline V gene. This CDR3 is CASSSGQGDEQYF. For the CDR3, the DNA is TGTGCCAGCAGTTCCGGACAGGGAGACGAGCAGTACTTC. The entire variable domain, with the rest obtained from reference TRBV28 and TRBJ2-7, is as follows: DVKVTQSSRYLVKRTGEKVFLECVQDMDHENMFWYRQDPGLGLRLIYFSYDVKMKEKGDIPEGYSVSREKKERFSLILESASTNQTSMYLCASSSGQGDEQYFGPGTRLTVT.

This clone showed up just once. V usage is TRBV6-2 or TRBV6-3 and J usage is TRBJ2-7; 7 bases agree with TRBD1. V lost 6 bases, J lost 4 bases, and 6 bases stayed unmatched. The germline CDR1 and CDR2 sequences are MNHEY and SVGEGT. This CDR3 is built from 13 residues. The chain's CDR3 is CASSGTASYEQYF. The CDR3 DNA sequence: TGTGCCAGCAGCGGGACAGCTTCTTACGAGCAGTACTTC.

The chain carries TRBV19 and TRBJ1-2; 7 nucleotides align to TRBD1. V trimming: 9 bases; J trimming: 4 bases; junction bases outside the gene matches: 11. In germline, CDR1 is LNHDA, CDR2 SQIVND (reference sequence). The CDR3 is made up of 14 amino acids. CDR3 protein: CASRTGEALYGYTF. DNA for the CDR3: TGTGCCAGCCGAACAGGGGAGGCCCTCTATGGCTACACCTTC.

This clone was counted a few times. CDR3 sequence (DNA): TGCGCCAGCTGGACTGATCAAGGCTACACCTTC. This translates into CASWTDQGYTF. This chain joins TRBV10-2 and TRBJ1-2; the D is unclear. The germline V gene encodes CDR1 WSHSY and CDR2 SAAADI. The CDR3 length is 11 residues. V was clipped by 8 bases and J by 8 bases, with 12 bases between them.

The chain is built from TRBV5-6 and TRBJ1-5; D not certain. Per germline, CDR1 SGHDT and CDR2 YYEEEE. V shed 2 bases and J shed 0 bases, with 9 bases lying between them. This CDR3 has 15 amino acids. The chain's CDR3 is CASSFWQASNQPQHF. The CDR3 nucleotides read TGTGCCAGCAGCTTTTGGCAGGCTAGCAATCAGCCCCAGCATTTT. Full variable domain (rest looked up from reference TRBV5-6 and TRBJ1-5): DAGVTQSPTHLIKTRGQQVTLRCSPKSGHDTVSWYQQALGQGPQFIFQYYEEEERQRGNFPDRFSGHQFPNYSSELNVNALLLGDSALYLCASSFWQASNQPQHFGDGTRLSIL.

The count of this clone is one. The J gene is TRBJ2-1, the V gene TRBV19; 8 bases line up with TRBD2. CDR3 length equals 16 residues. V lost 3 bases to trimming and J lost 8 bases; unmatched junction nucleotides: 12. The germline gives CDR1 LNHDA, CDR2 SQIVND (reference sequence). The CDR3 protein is CASSISPGGAVYEQFF. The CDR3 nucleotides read TGTGCCAGTAGTATCTCCCCGGGGGGGGCTGTGTATGAGCAGTTCTTC. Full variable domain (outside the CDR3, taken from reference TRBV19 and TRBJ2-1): DGGITQSPKYLFRKEGQNVTLSCEQNLNHDAMYWYRQDPGQGLRLIYYSQIVNDFQKGDIAEGYSVSREKKESFPLTVTSAQKNPTAFYLCASSISPGGAVYEQFFGPGTRLTVL.

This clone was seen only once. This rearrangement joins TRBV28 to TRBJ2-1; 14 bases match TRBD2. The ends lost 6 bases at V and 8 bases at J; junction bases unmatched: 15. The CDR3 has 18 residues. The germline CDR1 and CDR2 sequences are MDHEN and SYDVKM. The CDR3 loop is CASSPELRGTSGSHEQFF. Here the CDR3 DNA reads TGTGCCAGCAGCCCGGAGTTACGTGGGACTAGCGGGAGTCATGAGCAGTTCTTC.

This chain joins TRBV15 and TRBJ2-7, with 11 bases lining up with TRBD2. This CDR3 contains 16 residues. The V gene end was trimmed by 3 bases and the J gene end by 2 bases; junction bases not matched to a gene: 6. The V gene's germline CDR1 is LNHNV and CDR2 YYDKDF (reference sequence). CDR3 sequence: CATSSTLAGAAYEQYF. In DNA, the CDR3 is TGTGCCACCAGCAGCACACTAGCGGGAGCCGCCTACGAGCAGTACTTC.

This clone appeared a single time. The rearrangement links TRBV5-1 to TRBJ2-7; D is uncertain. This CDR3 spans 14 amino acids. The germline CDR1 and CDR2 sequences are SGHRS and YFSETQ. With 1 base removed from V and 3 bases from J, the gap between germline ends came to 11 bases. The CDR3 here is CASSLTELNYEQYF. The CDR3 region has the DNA TGCGCCAGCAGCTTGACGGAGTTAAACTACGAGCAGTACTTC.

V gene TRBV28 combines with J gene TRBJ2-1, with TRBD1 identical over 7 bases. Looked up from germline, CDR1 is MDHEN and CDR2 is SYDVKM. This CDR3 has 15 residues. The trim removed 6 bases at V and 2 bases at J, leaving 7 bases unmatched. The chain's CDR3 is CASRPPGTAYNEQFF. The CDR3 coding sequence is TGTGCCAGCAGACCCCCAGGGACAGCCTACAATGAGCAGTTCTTC.

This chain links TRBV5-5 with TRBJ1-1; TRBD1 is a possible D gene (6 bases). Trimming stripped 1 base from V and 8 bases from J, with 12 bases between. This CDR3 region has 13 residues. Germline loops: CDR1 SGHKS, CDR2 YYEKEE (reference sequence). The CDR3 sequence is CASSLFWTEEAFF. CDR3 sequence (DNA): TGTGCCAGCAGCTTGTTTTGGACAGAAGAAGCTTTCTTT.

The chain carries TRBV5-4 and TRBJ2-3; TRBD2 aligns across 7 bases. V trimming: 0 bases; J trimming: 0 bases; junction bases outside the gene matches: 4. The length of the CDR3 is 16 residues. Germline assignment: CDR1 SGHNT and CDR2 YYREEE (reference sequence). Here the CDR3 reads CASSLGASGSTDTQYF. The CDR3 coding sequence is TGTGCCAGCAGCTTGGGCGCTAGCGGAAGCACAGATACGCAGTATTTT.

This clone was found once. CDR3 DNA sequence: TGTGCCAGCAGCTTGCGGCTAGCGGAGAGCACAGATACGCAGTATTTT. Its translation is CASSLRLAESTDTQYF. The genes are TRBV7-9 and TRBJ2-3, with 7 nucleotides matching TRBD2. This CDR3 comprises 16 residues. Per the germline V gene, CDR1 is SEHNR and CDR2 is FQNEAQ (reference sequence). V shed 3 bases and J 0 bases; nucleotides not matched to a gene: 6.

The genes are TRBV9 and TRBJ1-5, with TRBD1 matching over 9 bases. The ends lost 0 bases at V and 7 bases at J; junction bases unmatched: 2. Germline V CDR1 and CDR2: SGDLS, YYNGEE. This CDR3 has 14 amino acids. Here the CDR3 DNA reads TGTGCCAGCAGCGTAGGGGGACAGGGACAGCCCCAGCATTTT. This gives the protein CASSVGGQGQPQHF. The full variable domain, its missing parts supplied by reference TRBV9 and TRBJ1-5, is DSGVTQTPKHLITATGQRVTLRCSPRSGDLSVYWYQQSLDQGLQFLIQYYNGEERAKGNILERFSAQQFPDLHSELNLSSLELGDSALYFCASSVGGQGQPQHFGDGTRLSIL.

CDR3 residues: CASSIEALSNQPQHF. CDR3 bases: TGTGCCAGTAGTATAGAAGCCCTTAGCAATCAGCCCCAGCATTTT. This chain joins TRBV19 and TRBJ1-5, with D unresolved. The germline V gene has CDR1 LNHDA and CDR2 SQIVND (reference sequence). The CDR3 covers 15 residues. Trimming took 0 bases from V and 0 from J, leaving 6 bases between them.

The CDR3: CASSLAWTGGRSSYNEQFF. The CDR3 nucleotides are TGCGCCAGCAGCTTGGCCTGGACAGGGGGCAGGAGCTCCTACAATGAGCAGTTCTTC. This rearrangement joins TRBV5-1 to TRBJ2-1; 11 positions agree with TRBD1. Unmatched junction bases numbered 8, after V lost 0 bases and J lost 0 bases. This CDR3 comprises 19 residues. CDR1 and CDR2 (germline): SGHRS, YFSETQ. Combining the CDR3 with reference TRBV5-1 and TRBJ2-1 gives the whole variable domain KAGVTQTPRYLIKTRGQQVTLSCSPISGHRSVSWYQQTPGQGLQFLFEYFSETQRNKGNFPGRFSGRQFSNSRSEMNVSTLELGDSALYLCASSLAWTGGRSSYNEQFFGPGTRLTVL.

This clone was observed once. CDR3 nucleotide sequence: TGTGCCAGCAGCAAGCGAGGGCCAAGTGGAAATGAAAAACTGTTTTTT. Amino acids: CASSKRGPSGNEKLFF. V and J are TRBV11-2 and TRBJ1-4; D remains unclear. The germline V and J ends were trimmed by 5 bases and 5 bases, with 18 bases remaining between them. CDR3 length equals 16 residues. From germline, CDR1 is SGHAT and CDR2 FQNNGV.

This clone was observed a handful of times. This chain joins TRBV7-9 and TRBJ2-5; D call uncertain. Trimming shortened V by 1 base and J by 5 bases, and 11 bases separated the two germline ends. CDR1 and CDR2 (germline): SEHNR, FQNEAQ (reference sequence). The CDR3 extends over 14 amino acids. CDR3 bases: TGTGCCAGCAGCTTAGAGAGTAAATTCGAGACCCAGTACTTC. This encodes CASSLESKFETQYF.

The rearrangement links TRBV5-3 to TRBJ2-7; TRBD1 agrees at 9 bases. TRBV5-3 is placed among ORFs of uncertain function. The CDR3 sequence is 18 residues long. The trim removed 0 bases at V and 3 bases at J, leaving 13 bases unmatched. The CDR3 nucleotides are TGTGCCAGAAGCTTGGAACAGGGGGCAGCTCCCCCTATCTACGAGCAGTACTTC. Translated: CARSLEQGAAPPIYEQYF.

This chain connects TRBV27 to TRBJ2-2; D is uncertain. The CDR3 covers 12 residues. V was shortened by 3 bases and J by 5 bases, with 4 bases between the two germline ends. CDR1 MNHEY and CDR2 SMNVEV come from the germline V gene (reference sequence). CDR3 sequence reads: CASSLRTGELFF. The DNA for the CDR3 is TGTGCCAGCAGTTTGCGGACCGGGGAGCTGTTTTTT.

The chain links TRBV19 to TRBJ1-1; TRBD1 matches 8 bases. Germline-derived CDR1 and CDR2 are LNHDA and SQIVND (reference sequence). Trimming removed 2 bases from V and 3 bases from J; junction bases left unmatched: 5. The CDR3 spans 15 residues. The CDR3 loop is CASSISLTGDTEAFF. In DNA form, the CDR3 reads TGTGCCAGTAGTATATCATTGACAGGGGACACTGAAGCTTTCTTT.

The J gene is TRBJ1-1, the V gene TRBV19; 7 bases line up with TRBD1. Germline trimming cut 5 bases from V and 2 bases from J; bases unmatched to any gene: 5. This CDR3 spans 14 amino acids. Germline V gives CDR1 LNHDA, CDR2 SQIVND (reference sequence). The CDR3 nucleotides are TGTGCCAGTAGTCACCAGGGGGGAAACACTGAAGCTTTCTTT. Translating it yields CASSHQGGNTEAFF.

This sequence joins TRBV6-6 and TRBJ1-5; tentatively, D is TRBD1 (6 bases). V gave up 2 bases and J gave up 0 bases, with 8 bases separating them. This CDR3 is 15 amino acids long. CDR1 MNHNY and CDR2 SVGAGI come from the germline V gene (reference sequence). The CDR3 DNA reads TGTGCCAGCAGTTACGGACAGATTAGCAATCAGCCCCAGCATTTT. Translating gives CASSYGQISNQPQHF.

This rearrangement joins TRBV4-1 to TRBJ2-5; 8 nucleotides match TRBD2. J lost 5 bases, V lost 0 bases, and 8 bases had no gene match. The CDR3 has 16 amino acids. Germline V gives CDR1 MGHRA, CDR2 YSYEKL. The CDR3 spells CASSQDGGGWWETQYF. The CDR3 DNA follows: TGCGCCAGCAGCCAAGACGGCGGGGGGTGGTGGGAGACCCAGTACTTC.